Presented here are 27 T cell receptor beta chains from one specimen sequenced in a study of graft-versus-host responses after intestinal transplantation. TCRdb's table, derived via immunoSEQ multiplex PCR, lists solely in-frame clones and lacks some. This sample has 50,000 to 60,000 clones; 80% to 95% occur once, and the top ten carry over 2%. Their recognized antigens are unknown. Sequenced here: unstimulated CD4+ T cells sorted from spleen or lymph node cells, sampled before transplant. These receptors originate from a human donor who was the organ donor for an intestinal transplant.

This clone was found a few times. The same CDR3 also results from other DNA sequences found in this sample. The gene calls are TRBV18 and TRBJ2-1; D not resolved. V was trimmed by 1 base and J by 6 bases, leaving 4 bases between them. The CDR3 totals 12 residues. Germline V CDR1 and CDR2: KGHSH, LQKENI. The chain's CDR3 is CASSPQGNEQFF. The CDR3 nucleotides read TGTGCCAGCTCACCACAGGGCAATGAGCAGTTCTTC. Supplemented by reference TRBV18 and TRBJ2-1, the full variable domain reads NAGVMQNPRHLVRRRGQEARLRCSPMKGHSHVYWYRQLPEEGLKFMVYLQKENIIDESGMPKERFSAEFPKEGPSILRIQQVVRGDSAAYFCASSPQGNEQFFGPGTRLTVL.

This chain links TRBV4-1 with TRBJ2-3; 15 bases align to TRBD2. With 0 bases clipped from V and 4 bases from J, the junction kept 8 bases outside the gene matches. Germline V gene lookup returns CDR1 MGHRA and CDR2 YSYEKL. The CDR3 contains 19 residues. The DNA of the CDR3 is TGCGCCAGCAGCCAAGAACGCGGACTAGCGGGAGGGCGCCCAGATACGCAGTATTTT. Its protein product is CASSQERGLAGGRPDTQYF.

The gene calls are TRBV18 and TRBJ1-1, with 8 positions matching TRBD1. Trimming at V came to 3 bases and at J to 0 bases, leaving 0 bases not matched to a gene. The germline gives CDR1 KGHSH, CDR2 LQKENI. This CDR3 region has 14 residues. CDR3 sequence reads: CASSPGQVNTEAFF. CDR3 bases: TGTGCCAGCTCACCGGGACAGGTGAACACTGAAGCTTTCTTT.

The chain couples TRBV28 to TRBJ2-7, with 8 positions matching TRBD2. Trimming at V came to 5 bases and at J to 0 bases, leaving 12 bases not matched to a gene. The germline V gene encodes CDR1 MDHEN and CDR2 SYDVKM. The CDR3 length is 17 residues. For the CDR3, the DNA is TGTGCCAGCAGTAGGGAGGCTAGCGGGTCCAGCTCCTACGAGCAGTACTTC. Amino acids: CASSREASGSSSYEQYF.

V gene TRBV18 combines with J gene TRBJ2-5; 9 bases match TRBD2. The better agreement between TRBJ2-7 and the DNA end casts doubt on the J call. CDR3 length: 17 residues. Per germline, CDR1 KGHSH and CDR2 LQKENI. DNA of the CDR3: TGTGCCAGCTCTGGCCGATTGGGGACTAGCCTCATCTACGAGCAGTACTTC. This codes for CASSGRLGTSLIYEQYF.

The chain couples TRBV7-3 to TRBJ2-1, with 16 bases identical to TRBD2. The junction had 5 bases not matched to a gene; V was cut back by 5 bases and J by 4 bases. Germline CDR1 reads SGHTA; CDR2 reads FQGTGA. The length of the CDR3 is 17 residues. This CDR3 is CASSPPGLAGGYNEQFF. The CDR3 DNA reads TGTGCCAGCAGCCCTCCGGGACTAGCGGGAGGGTACAATGAGCAGTTCTTC.

This chain joins TRBV5-1 and TRBJ2-3; D remains unclear. The CDR3 is 14 residues long. Trimming removed 0 bases from V and 3 bases from J, with 8 bases in between. Germline CDR1 reads SGHRS; CDR2 reads YFSETQ. CDR3 residues: CASSLARDTDTQYF. The DNA for the CDR3 is TGCGCCAGCAGCTTGGCGCGCGATACAGATACGCAGTATTTT.

The V call is TRBV2, the J call TRBJ1-2; D call uncertain. Germline values: CDR1 SNHLY, CDR2 FYNNEI. The CDR3 covers 14 residues. V was clipped by 6 bases and J by 4 bases, with 15 bases between them. CDR3 sequence: CASSAREGGYGYTF. CDR3 nucleotide sequence: TGTGCCAGCAGCGCCCGTGAGGGTGGCTATGGCTACACCTTC.

This chain connects TRBV7-9 to TRBJ2-3; no definite D call. This CDR3 is 11 amino acids long. V dropped 8 bases and J dropped 2 bases, with 5 bases sitting between them. Germline V gene lookup returns CDR1 SEHNR and CDR2 FQNEAQ (reference sequence). CDR3 loop: CASEDTDTQYF. In nucleotides, the CDR3 is TGTGCCAGCGAAGACACAGATACGCAGTATTTT.

The chain links TRBV5-1 to TRBJ2-5, with TRBD2 identical over 8 bases. The CDR3 loop spans 14 amino acids. J lost 4 bases, V lost 0 bases, and 2 bases had no gene match. Looked up from germline, CDR1 is SGHRS and CDR2 is YFSETQ. The CDR3 coding sequence is TGCGCCAGCAGCTTGGCCGGGACTAGAGAGACCCAGTACTTC. Its translation is CASSLAGTRETQYF. The entire variable domain, with the rest obtained from reference TRBV5-1 and TRBJ2-5, is as follows: KAGVTQTPRYLIKTRGQQVTLSCSPISGHRSVSWYQQTPGQGLQFLFEYFSETQRNKGNFPGRFSGRQFSNSRSEMNVSTLELGDSALYLCASSLAGTRETQYFGPGTRLLVL.

The chain recombines TRBV19 with TRBJ2-3; a possible D gene is TRBD2 (6 bases). The V and J ends lost 5 bases and 0 bases respectively, with 12 bases between them. Germline V CDR1 and CDR2: LNHDA, SQIVND (reference sequence). CDR3 length: 15 amino acids. The CDR3 DNA follows: TGTGCCAGTAGTCCGACTAGATTTAGCACAGATACGCAGTATTTT. Amino acid sequence: CASSPTRFSTDTQYF.

This chain uses TRBV9 with TRBJ2-7, with TRBD1 matching over 7 bases. Trimming took 6 bases from V and 1 from J; bases not matched to a gene: 13. The CDR3 runs to 16 residues. CDR1 SGDLS and CDR2 YYNGEE come from the germline V gene. CDR3: CASTPPWTGPSYEQYF. CDR3 DNA sequence: TGTGCCAGCACTCCCCCCTGGACAGGTCCTTCCTACGAGCAGTACTTC.

In its sample, this clone was seen once. The chain uses TRBV9 and TRBJ1-6; weak D call: TRBD1 (6 bases). The V end was cut by 3 bases, the J end by 10 bases, with 11 bases between. This CDR3 is 13 amino acids long. Looked up from germline, CDR1 is SGDLS and CDR2 is YYNGEE. CDR3 DNA: TGTGCCAGCAGCGCCAGGGGCCAATCACCCCTCCACTTT. This translates into CASSARGQSPLHF. The full variable domain, with the rest looked up from reference TRBV9 and TRBJ1-6, is DSGVTQTPKHLITATGQRVTLRCSPRSGDLSVYWYQQSLDQGLQFLIQYYNGEERAKGNILERFSAQQFPDLHSELNLSSLELGDSALYFCASSARGQSPLHFGNGTRLTVT.

The chain links TRBV14 to TRBJ1-6; 7 bases match TRBD1. The V segment lost 4 bases and the J segment 8 bases; nucleotides outside the gene matches: 8. From germline, CDR1 is SGHDN and CDR2 FVKESK. The CDR3 contains 15 residues. The CDR3 reads CASSLQTGSYSPLHF. DNA for the CDR3: TGTGCCAGCAGCCTTCAGACAGGGAGTTATTCACCCCTCCACTTT. Supplemented by reference TRBV14 and TRBJ1-6, the full variable domain reads EAGVTQFPSHSVIEKGQTVTLRCDPISGHDNLYWYRRVMGKEIKFLLHFVKESKQDESGMPNNRFLAERTGGTYSTLKVQPAELEDSGVYFCASSLQTGSYSPLHFGNGTRLTVT.

This rearrangement joins TRBV30 to TRBJ2-7; 12 bases fit TRBD1. The CDR3 consists of 14 residues. V lost 4 bases to trimming and J lost 3 bases; unmatched junction nucleotides: 4. Per the germline V gene, CDR1 is GTSNPN and CDR2 is SVGIG (reference sequence). The CDR3 DNA reads TGTGCCTGGAACCGGGACAGGGGGCTCTACGAGCAGTACTTC. Residues: CAWNRDRGLYEQYF.

The sample holds one count of this clone. The chain joins TRBV2 to TRBJ1-5, with a tentative D call TRBD1 (6 bases). In germline, CDR1 is SNHLY, CDR2 FYNNEI. The ends were cut back, 6 bases at V and 5 bases at J, with 14 bases in the middle. This CDR3 is built from 14 residues. The CDR3 DNA reads as TGTGCCAGCAGGAGGACAAGGGGGGATCAGCCCCAGCATTTT. This encodes CASRRTRGDQPQHF.

V gene TRBV6-5 combines with J gene TRBJ2-2, with D possibly being TRBD2 (5 bases). Germline loops: CDR1 MNHEY, CDR2 SVGAGI. The CDR3 loop spans 14 amino acids. V lost 0 bases and J 3 bases, leaving 5 bases between the germline ends. CDR3 amino acids: CASSYSRDTGELFF. CDR3 DNA: TGTGCCAGCAGTTACTCGAGGGACACCGGGGAGCTGTTTTTT.

The chain couples TRBV30 to TRBJ1-3, with D maybe TRBD1 (6 bases). Per germline, CDR1 GTSNPN and CDR2 SVGIG (reference sequence). The V end lost 3 bases, the J end lost 3 bases, and 12 bases lay between the germline ends. The length of the CDR3 is 14 residues. The DNA of the CDR3 is TGTGCCTGGAGCGAGGGGGGCCTTGGAAACACCATATATTTT. Its translation is CAWSEGGLGNTIYF.

This clone was seen just once. The V call is TRBV5-5, the J call TRBJ1-5, with D possibly matching TRBD1 (6 bases). This CDR3 contains 17 residues. In germline, CDR1 is SGHKS, CDR2 YYEKEE (reference sequence). V was clipped by 1 base and J by 5 bases, with 19 bases between them. The CDR3: CASSLTGSRKRDQPQHF. The DNA for the CDR3 is TGTGCCAGCAGCTTGACAGGGAGTCGGAAGAGGGATCAGCCCCAGCATTTT.

The rearrangement links TRBV19 to TRBJ2-1; 7 nucleotides line up with TRBD2. Losses at the gene ends were 10 bases for V and 6 bases for J; bases not matched to a gene: 12. Per germline, CDR1 LNHDA and CDR2 SQIVND (reference sequence). The CDR3 is 14 residues long. DNA for the CDR3: TGTGCCACCACCCGCGGGAGAACCCGCAATGAGCAGTTCTTC. It is translated as CATTRGRTRNEQFF.

V and J are TRBV9 and TRBJ2-3; tentative D call: TRBD2 (6 bases). The V and J ends lost 3 bases and 2 bases respectively, with 16 bases between them. This CDR3 region has 16 residues. CDR1 SGDLS and CDR2 YYNGEE come from the germline V gene. CDR3 residues: CASSENSGEDTDTQYF. DNA for the CDR3: TGTGCCAGCAGCGAGAATAGCGGAGAGGACACAGATACGCAGTATTTT. Combining the CDR3 with reference TRBV9 and TRBJ2-3 gives the whole variable domain DSGVTQTPKHLITATGQRVTLRCSPRSGDLSVYWYQQSLDQGLQFLIQYYNGEERAKGNILERFSAQQFPDLHSELNLSSLELGDSALYFCASSENSGEDTDTQYFGPGTRLTVL.

This clone showed up just once. This sequence joins TRBV18 and TRBJ2-2; 10 bases are a match to TRBD2. V lost 3 bases, J lost 3 bases, and 1 base stayed unmatched. The CDR3 has 15 amino acids. Germline assignment: CDR1 KGHSH and CDR2 LQKENI. The CDR3 bases are TGTGCCAGCTCACCGAGCGGGAGGGACACCGGGGAGCTGTTTTTT. It specifies CASSPSGRDTGELFF.

The rearrangement links TRBV7-2 to TRBJ2-5, with 8 bases identical to TRBD2. Trimming took 1 base from V and 2 from J; bases not matched to a gene: 3. Germline V gene sequence: CDR1 SGHTA, CDR2 FQGNSA. This CDR3 is 15 amino acids long. Written as DNA, the CDR3 is TGTGCCAGCAGCTTAGTAGCGGGGAAACAAGAGACCCAGTACTTC. Amino acids: CASSLVAGKQETQYF. The full variable domain, rest sourced from reference TRBV7-2 and TRBJ2-5, is GAGVSQSPSNKVTEKGKDVELRCDPISGHTALYWYRQSLGQGLEFLIYFQGNSAPDKSGLPSDRFSAERTGGSVSTLTIQRTQQEDSAVYLCASSLVAGKQETQYFGPGTRLLVL.

V gene TRBV7-9 combines with J gene TRBJ1-2; D is possibly TRBD1 (6 bases). The ends were cut back, 5 bases at V and 4 bases at J, with 11 bases in the middle. This CDR3 comprises 13 residues. In germline, CDR1 is SEHNR, CDR2 FQNEAQ (reference sequence). CDR3 nucleotides: TGTGCCAGCAGCCGAACAGGGTCCTATGGCTACACCTTC. It translates to CASSRTGSYGYTF. The full variable domain, its missing parts supplied by reference TRBV7-9 and TRBJ1-2, is DTGVSQNPRHKITKRGQNVTFRCDPISEHNRLYWYRQTLGQGPEFLTYFQNEAQLEKSRLLSDRFSAERPKGSFSTLEIQRTEQGDSAMYLCASSRTGSYGYTFGSGTRLTVV.

V is TRBV10-1 and J is TRBJ2-2; TRBD1 might be the D (6 bases). Germline V lookup: CDR1 WNHNN, CDR2 SYGVQD (reference sequence). The CDR3 has 17 residues. The V gene lost 3 bases and the J gene lost 5 bases, with 19 bases spanning the gap. CDR3 loop: CASSDTRQEPPTGELFF. The CDR3 nucleotides read TGCGCCAGCAGTGATACCCGACAGGAACCACCGACCGGGGAGCTGTTTTTT.

CDR3 sequence (DNA): TGTGCCAGCTCACCGAACAGCGATCAGCCCCAGCATTTT. Amino acids: CASSPNSDQPQHF. J is TRBJ1-5 and V is TRBV18; D gene uncertain. There are 13 residues in the CDR3. From germline, CDR1 is KGHSH and CDR2 LQKENI. V gave up 3 bases and J gave up 5 bases, with 8 bases separating them.

CDR3 sequence (DNA): TGTGCCAGCAGCGTAGGGAAAGGGGACAGGGCCTACGAGCAGTACTTC. Translation gives CASSVGKGDRAYEQYF. The J gene is TRBJ2-5, the V gene TRBV9; TRBD1 matches 9 bases. TRBJ2-7 explains the end of the DNA better; the J call may be wrong. In germline, CDR1 is SGDLS, CDR2 YYNGEE. The CDR3 extends over 16 amino acids.